This T cell receptor beta chain was documented in a study of liver allograft versus peripheral blood T cells. At the level of the study: Recipients' peripheral blood supplied the T cell receptor repertoires against which those in transplanted livers were compared. Study-wide findings and caveats: Differences were reported between the T cell receptor repertoires inside liver allografts and those that were detected in peripheral blood.

By frequency in the sample, this clonotype is medium-sized. The antigen remains unidentified. MiXCR was run by TCRdb on the reads, yielding one entry per CDR3 protein. The table lists several thousand distinct CDR3 sequences, around 17% of them singletons, with about 8% in the top ten. J was trimmed by 0 bases and V by 5 bases; bases with no gene match: 5. Germline lookup yields CDR1 KGHSH and CDR2 LQKENI. The CDR3 has 15 amino acids. The gene calls are TRBV18 and TRBJ2-7; TRBD1 matches 9 bases. This receptor was identified in a human patient who had a liver transplant. T cells may partly derive from the graft donor. CDR3 bases: TGTGCCAGCTCAGCCGGGACAGGGCTCTCCTACGAGCAGTACTTC. It is translated as CASSAGTGLSYEQYF.